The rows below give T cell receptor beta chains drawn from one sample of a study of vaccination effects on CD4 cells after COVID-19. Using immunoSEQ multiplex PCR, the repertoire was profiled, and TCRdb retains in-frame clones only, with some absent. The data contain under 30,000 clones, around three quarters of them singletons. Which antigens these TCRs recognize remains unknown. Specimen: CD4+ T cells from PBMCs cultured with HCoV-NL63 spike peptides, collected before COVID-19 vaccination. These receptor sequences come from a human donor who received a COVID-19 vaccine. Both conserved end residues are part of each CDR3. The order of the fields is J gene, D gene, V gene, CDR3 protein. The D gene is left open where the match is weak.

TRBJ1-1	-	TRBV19	CASSIVGMTPYAFF
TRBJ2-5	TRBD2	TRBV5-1	CASSFSGRMEETQYF
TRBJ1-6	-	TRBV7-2	CASSLDYGPLHF
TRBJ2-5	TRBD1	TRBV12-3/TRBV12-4	CASSFRGETQYF
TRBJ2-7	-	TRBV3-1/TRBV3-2	CASSPALGYEQYF
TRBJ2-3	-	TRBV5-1	CASSLRPPGGTDTQYF
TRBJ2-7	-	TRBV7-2	CASSFGAGQYSSYEQYF
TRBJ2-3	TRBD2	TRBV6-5	CASRLLAESTDTQYF
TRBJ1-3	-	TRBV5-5	CASSSPGRGLSGNTIYF
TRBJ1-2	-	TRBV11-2	CASLGENYGYTF
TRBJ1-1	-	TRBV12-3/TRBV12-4	CASSLSPGTEAFF
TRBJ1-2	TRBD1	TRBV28	CASTYIGTGYGYTF
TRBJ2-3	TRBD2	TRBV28	CASSPAGGIFTDTQYF
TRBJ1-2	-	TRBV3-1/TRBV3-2	CASSRRGDGYTF
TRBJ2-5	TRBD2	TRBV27	CASRPSGRGETQYF
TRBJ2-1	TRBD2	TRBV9	CASSPSPGTSGNEQFF
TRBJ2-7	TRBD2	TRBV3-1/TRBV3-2	CASSLGLAGALRGSYEQYF
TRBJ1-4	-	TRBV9	CASSWDNEKLFF
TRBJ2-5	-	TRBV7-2	CASSLAGPLYF
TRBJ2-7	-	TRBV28	CASSWRRDISYEQYF
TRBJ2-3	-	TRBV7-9	CASMERPTSTDTQYF
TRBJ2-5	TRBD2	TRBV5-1	CASSLEWTSVKTQYF
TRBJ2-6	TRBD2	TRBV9	CASSGSPGLASGANVLTF